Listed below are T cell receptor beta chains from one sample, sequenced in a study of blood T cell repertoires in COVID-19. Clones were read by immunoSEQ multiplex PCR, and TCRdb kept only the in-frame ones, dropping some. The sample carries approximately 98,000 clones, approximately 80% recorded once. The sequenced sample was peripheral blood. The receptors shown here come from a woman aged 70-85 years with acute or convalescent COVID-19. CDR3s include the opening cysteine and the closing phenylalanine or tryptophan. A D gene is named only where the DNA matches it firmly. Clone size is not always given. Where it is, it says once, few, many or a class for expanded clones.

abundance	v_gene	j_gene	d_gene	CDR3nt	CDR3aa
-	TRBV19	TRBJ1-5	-	TGTGCCAGTAGCGCCTCTTGGCAGGCAAATCAGCCCCAGCATTTT	CASSASWQANQPQHF
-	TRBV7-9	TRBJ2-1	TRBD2	TGTGCCAGCAGCCAACCGGGACTAGAGTCCTACAATGAGCAGTTCTTC	CASSQPGLESYNEQFF
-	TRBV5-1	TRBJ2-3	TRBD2	TGCGCCAGCAGCGCGCCAGGGACTAGTGTTGCAGATACGCAGTATTTT	CASSAPGTSVADTQYF
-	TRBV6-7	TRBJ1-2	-	TGTGCCAGCAGTTACGGTCGAACAGGGAGTGGCTACACCTTC	CASSYGRTGSGYTF
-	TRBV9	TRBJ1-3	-	TGTGCCAGCAGCGTAGGCAGGGTCGGAAACACCATATATTTT	CASSVGRVGNTIYF
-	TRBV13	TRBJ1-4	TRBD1	TGTGCCAGCAGCCACGGATCGACAGGGACTAATGAAAAACTGTTTTTT	CASSHGSTGTNEKLFF
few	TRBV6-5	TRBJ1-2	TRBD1	TGTGCCAGCACGGTTGGACAGGGGGTTTATGGCTACACCTTC	CASTVGQGVYGYTF
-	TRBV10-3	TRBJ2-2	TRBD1	TGTGCCATCAGGACGACAGGGGAGGTCGGGGAGCTGTTTTTT	CAIRTTGEVGELFF
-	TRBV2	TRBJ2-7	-	TGTGCCAGCAGTGGGCCAGCGGCCAGCTCCTACGAGCAGTACTTC	CASSGPAASSYEQYF
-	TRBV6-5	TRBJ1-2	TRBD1	TGTGCCAGCAGACGGACAGGACAGGACTATGGCTACACCTTC	CASRRTGQDYGYTF
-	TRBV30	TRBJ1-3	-	TGTGCCTGTCCTCAGGGTGCGACTGGAAACACCATATATTTT	CACPQGATGNTIYF
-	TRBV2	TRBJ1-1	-	TGTGCCAGCAGACACAAATACCAAGCTTTCTTT	CASRHKYQAFF
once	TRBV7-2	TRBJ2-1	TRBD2	TGTGCCAGCAGCCCAGGCACGGGTAGCGGGGGCCATGAGCAGTTCTTC	CASSPGTGSGGHEQFF
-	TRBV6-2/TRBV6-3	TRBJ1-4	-	TGTGCCAGCAGTCCCAGGGGCAGTAATGAAAAACTGTTTTTT	CASSPRGSNEKLFF
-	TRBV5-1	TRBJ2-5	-	TGCGCCAGCAGCGGCACAGGGATTCGGGAGACCCAGTACTTC	CASSGTGIRETQYF
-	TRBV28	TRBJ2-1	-	TGTGCCAGCAGTTTATCCTCCGTGAATGAGCAGTTCTTC	CASSLSSVNEQFF
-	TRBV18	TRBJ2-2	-	TGTGCCAGCTCGCAGTCGCAGGGGCTTTCCACCGGGGAGCTGTTTTTT	CASSQSQGLSTGELFF